The source of this TCR beta chain is a study of T cells in Graves' hyperthyroidism and ophthalmopathy. As for the study in general: Any treatment followed the collection of peripheral blood at initial diagnosis.

Among ophthalmopathy patients, the Clinical Activity Score reached at least 3, the NOSPECS grade reached at least 4, and duration remained under 3 months. The sample holds many counts of this clonotype. RNA transcripts gave rise to amplified TCR beta CDR3 regions. When the TCR CDR3 underwent first-round RT-PCR, the HTBI primer set was used. TCRdb reprocessed the multiplex PCR reads via MiXCR and lists one record per CDR3 protein. The top ten hold under 15% of the sample, which has hundreds of thousands of distinct CDR3 sequences, 13% to 15% seen once. Germline-derived CDR1 and CDR2 are MDHEN and SYDVKM. The CDR3 has 10 residues. V dropped 8 bases and J dropped 9 bases, with 10 bases sitting between them.

Material for sequencing was blood. The chain joins TRBV28 to TRBJ1-1; tentative D call: TRBD1 (5 bases). The TCR was taken from a woman in her fifties or sixties with Graves' ophthalmopathy. CDR3 region: CASERQKAFF. CDR3 nucleotides: TGTGCCAGCGAGAGACAGAAAGCTTTCTTT.